The 13 T cell receptor beta chains below were found in one sample sequenced in a study of siplizumab effects on memory and regulatory T cells. Generated by immunoSEQ multiplex PCR, the TCRdb table keeps only in-frame clones and is missing some. The sample includes 55,000 to 70,000 clones, 80% to 95% seen only once; the top ten take less than 40%. Sequenced: CD8+ T cells sorted from blood. The source is a human donor in good health.

The chain has TRBV5-1 and TRBJ2-1; no clear D. CDR1 SGHRS and CDR2 YFSETQ come from the germline V gene. The germline V and J ends were trimmed by 2 bases and 0 bases, with 9 bases remaining between them. The CDR3 has 15 residues. This chain's CDR3 is CASSFEQSSYNEQFF. CDR3 sequence (DNA): TGCGCCAGCAGCTTCGAACAGAGCTCCTACAATGAGCAGTTCTTC. Full variable domain (remainder filled in from reference TRBV5-1 and TRBJ2-1): KAGVTQTPRYLIKTRGQQVTLSCSPISGHRSVSWYQQTPGQGLQFLFEYFSETQRNKGNFPGRFSGRQFSNSRSEMNVSTLELGDSALYLCASSFEQSSYNEQFFGPGTRLTVL.

For this clone: This sample also contains other DNA sequences that code for the same CDR3. The V gene is TRBV20-1, the J gene TRBJ2-7, with D unclear. In germline, CDR1 is DFQATT, CDR2 SNEGSKA (reference sequence). The CDR3 loop spans 11 amino acids. The V gene lost 6 bases and the J gene lost 1 base, with 7 bases spanning the gap. The CDR3 loop reads CSAPTSYEQYF. In DNA, the CDR3 is TGCAGTGCCCCCACGTCCTACGAGCAGTACTTC.

The rearrangement uses TRBV28 and TRBJ2-4; D not resolved. Germline CDR1 is MDHEN and CDR2 is SYDVKM. V shed 3 bases and J shed 3 bases, with 3 bases lying between them. This CDR3 has 12 amino acids. CDR3 sequence reads: CASSFVKNIQYF. In DNA, the CDR3 is TGTGCCAGCAGTTTTGTCAAAAACATTCAGTACTTC.

This clone has a single count. The chain employs TRBV28 and TRBJ1-2, with TRBD1 matching over 8 bases. This CDR3 has 14 amino acids. CDR1 MDHEN and CDR2 SYDVKM come from the germline V gene. Trimming took 3 bases from V and 2 from J; bases not matched to a gene: 2. The CDR3 DNA sequence: TGTGCCAGCAGTTTTGCAGGGGGCAACTATGGCTACACCTTC. Protein: CASSFAGGNYGYTF.

V is TRBV28 and J is TRBJ2-7; D uncertain. Germline CDR1 and CDR2: MDHEN and SYDVKM. Trimming cost V 7 bases and J 5 bases, with 21 bases left between them. CDR3 size: 15 residues. The CDR3 DNA reads TGTGCCAGCAAGGAGCGAGACCACCCCGAGAACGAGCAGTACTTC. It is translated as CASKERDHPENEQYF.

This clone came up once. This chain connects TRBV27 to TRBJ1-6, with TRBD1 identical over 11 bases. This CDR3 has 17 residues. Per germline, CDR1 MNHEY and CDR2 SMNVEV (reference sequence). With 5 bases clipped from V and 7 bases from J, the junction kept 10 bases outside the gene matches. The DNA for the CDR3 is TGTGCCAGCAGTCCCGGGACAGGGGGATTAGAGAATTCACCCCTCCACTTT. This translates into CASSPGTGGLENSPLHF.

The chain is built from TRBV28 and TRBJ2-2; possible D gene TRBD1, 5 bases. Trimming removed 2 bases at V and 6 bases at J, with 7 bases between. Germline values: CDR1 MDHEN, CDR2 SYDVKM. This CDR3 contains 13 residues. CDR3: CASSLQGSGELFF. The CDR3 nucleotides read TGTGCCAGCAGTTTACAGGGCTCCGGGGAGCTGTTTTTT.

The gene calls are TRBV4-2 and TRBJ1-4; TRBD1 matches at 7 bases. CDR3 length equals 16 residues. With 0 bases clipped from V and 5 bases from J, the junction kept 6 bases outside the gene matches. Germline V gene sequence: CDR1 LGHNA, CDR2 YNFKEQ. The CDR3 protein is CASSQEVGQENEKLFF. In nucleotides, the CDR3 is TGTGCCAGCAGCCAAGAGGTAGGACAGGAAAATGAAAAACTGTTTTTT.

This chain joins TRBV6-6 and TRBJ2-1, with 13 bases identical to TRBD2. CDR1 MNHNY and CDR2 SVGAGI come from the germline V gene (reference sequence). The CDR3 has 15 residues. Trimming removed 6 bases from V and 5 bases from J; junction bases left unmatched: 4. The CDR3 sequence: CASSKLAGGNNEQFF. CDR3 sequence (DNA): TGTGCCAGCAGCAAACTAGCGGGAGGGAACAATGAGCAGTTCTTC.

The V call is TRBV5-4, the J call TRBJ2-1, with D perhaps matching TRBD1 or TRBD2 (5 bases each). V shed 2 bases and J shed 8 bases, with 11 bases lying between them. Germline V gives CDR1 SGHNT, CDR2 YYREEE (reference sequence). The CDR3 totals 13 residues. CDR3 sequence reads: CASSFRSGHEQFF. As DNA, the CDR3 is TGTGCCAGCAGCTTCCGGTCGGGACATGAGCAGTTCTTC.

This clone showed up many times. The J gene is TRBJ1-2, the V gene TRBV27; 7 bases match TRBD1. Germline-derived CDR1 and CDR2 are MNHEY and SMNVEV (reference sequence). The CDR3 has 16 residues. J was trimmed by 5 bases and V by 6 bases; bases with no gene match: 15. The CDR3 protein is CASSPRDGQVIYGYTF. DNA for the CDR3: TGTGCCAGCAGCCCAAGGGACGGACAGGTGATATATGGCTACACCTTC.

J is TRBJ2-7 and V is TRBV19; 9 nucleotides line up with TRBD1. The CDR3 contains 17 residues. V lost 4 bases to trimming and J lost 6 bases; unmatched junction nucleotides: 16. Germline V gives CDR1 LNHDA, CDR2 SQIVND (reference sequence). The CDR3: CASSTEKTGTGFSEQYF. CDR3 DNA sequence: TGTGCCAGTAGTACAGAGAAAACCGGGACAGGGTTCTCCGAGCAGTACTTC.

This clone has only one observation. The gene calls are TRBV6-5 and TRBJ1-3; D might be TRBD1 (5 bases). Trimming took 6 bases from V and 8 from J, leaving 17 bases between them. CDR3 length equals 14 residues. Looked up from germline, CDR1 is MNHEY and CDR2 is SVGAGI. The CDR3, as DNA: TGTGCCAGCAGCCCCGGGACTGTGGGGGACACCATATATTTT. This codes for CASSPGTVGDTIYF.